These 30 T cell receptor beta chains were all obtained from the same sample, sequenced in a study of beta chain features in type 1 diabetes. Of the isolated RNA, all was reverse transcribed, and so the sequenced material was expressed TCRB transcripts. Assay used: immunoSEQ multiplex PCR; TCRdb lists only in-frame clones, some missing. The sample holds 300,000 to 350,000 clones, roughly 8% seen once. The sample was central memory CD4+ T cells from blood. The receptors were sampled from a woman between 18 and 29 years old in good health.

The chain recombines TRBV4-3 with TRBJ1-2; maybe TRBD1 (5 bases). With 4 bases removed from V and 6 bases from J, the gap between germline ends came to 15 bases. Per germline, CDR1 LGHNA and CDR2 YSLEER. This CDR3 is 14 amino acids long. CDR3 loop: CASSRNTGRDGYTF. The CDR3 coding sequence is TGCGCCAGCAGCCGGAATACGGGACGTGATGGCTACACCTTC.

The CDR3 bases are TGTGCCAGCAGCTTTTTCAATGAGCAGTTCTTC. Residues: CASSFFNEQFF. The chain couples TRBV5-4 to TRBJ2-1, with unresolved D. The V and J ends lost 2 bases and 6 bases respectively, with 3 bases between them. The CDR3 length is 11 residues. The germline gives CDR1 SGHNT, CDR2 YYREEE (reference sequence).

The gene calls are TRBV29-1 and TRBJ2-2; TRBD1 might be the D (5 bases). The V gene lost 7 bases and the J gene lost 0 bases, with 12 bases spanning the gap. Per the germline V gene, CDR1 is SQVTM and CDR2 is ANQGSEA. The CDR3 length is 14 residues. In nucleotides, the CDR3 is TGCAGCGGCTCGTTAGGGGCGAACACCGGGGAGCTGTTTTTT. This codes for CSGSLGANTGELFF.

Ten or more counts support this clone. The CDR3 loop reads CASIGDYTDTQYF. Here the CDR3 DNA reads TGTGCCAGCATCGGAGACTACACAGATACGCAGTATTTT. V gene TRBV6-1 combines with J gene TRBJ2-3; maybe TRBD2 (5 bases). Germline-derived CDR1 and CDR2 are MNHNS and SASEGT. The V end lost 7 bases, the J end lost 2 bases, and 10 bases lay between the germline ends. This CDR3 is built from 13 residues.

This clone appeared a few times. The chain uses TRBV6-6 and TRBJ1-5; a possible D gene is TRBD1 (6 bases). Germline values: CDR1 MNHNY, CDR2 SVGAGI (reference sequence). The CDR3 sequence is 16 residues long. V dropped 5 bases and J dropped 0 bases, with 14 bases sitting between them. CDR3 region: CASSPDRTSSNQPQHF. The CDR3, as DNA: TGTGCCAGCAGTCCCGACAGGACCAGTAGCAATCAGCCCCAGCATTTT.

This clone occurred a few times. The chain is built from TRBV9 and TRBJ1-1; D ambiguous. The germline V gene has CDR1 SGDLS and CDR2 YYNGEE. Trimming cost V 3 bases and J 1 base, with 10 bases left between them. This CDR3 contains 14 residues. The CDR3 DNA follows: TGTGCCAGCAGCGACCCGTCGACGAACACTGAAGCTTTCTTT. It codes for CASSDPSTNTEAFF.

This chain connects TRBV28 to TRBJ1-5, with TRBD1 identical over 8 bases. With 6 bases clipped from V and 6 bases from J, the junction kept 7 bases outside the gene matches. The CDR3 extends over 14 amino acids. Germline V gives CDR1 MDHEN, CDR2 SYDVKM. The DNA of the CDR3 is TGTGCCAGCAGGTGGACAGGGAGACTTCAGCCCCAGCATTTT. Protein product: CASRWTGRLQPQHF.

The rearrangement links TRBV15 to TRBJ2-1; 8 positions match TRBD1. The CDR3 sequence is 15 residues long. The V gene's germline CDR1 is LNHNV and CDR2 YYDKDF (reference sequence). Unmatched junction bases numbered 5, after V lost 1 base and J lost 6 bases. CDR3 DNA sequence: TGTGCCACCAGCAGAGCAGGGGGCGCACGCAATGAGCAGTTCTTC. It specifies CATSRAGGARNEQFF.

The sample holds a few counts of this clone. This chain uses TRBV4-2 with TRBJ2-1; D may be TRBD2 (6 bases). Per the germline V gene, CDR1 is LGHNA and CDR2 is YNFKEQ. V was trimmed by 4 bases and J by 5 bases, leaving 12 bases between them. The CDR3 totals 14 residues. The CDR3 spells CASSLRDSNNEQFF. The CDR3 DNA reads as TGTGCCAGCAGCCTCCGGGACTCAAACAATGAGCAGTTCTTC.

This clone occurred a few times. V gene TRBV28 combines with J gene TRBJ2-5; D is undetermined. The CDR3 runs to 14 residues. V gave up 3 bases and J gave up 1 base, with 9 bases separating them. Germline-derived CDR1 and CDR2 are MDHEN and SYDVKM. The chain's CDR3 is CASSFGTVQETQYF. The CDR3 nucleotides read TGTGCCAGCAGTTTCGGTACAGTCCAAGAGACCCAGTACTTC.

The rearrangement joins TRBV5-1 to TRBJ2-2, with 9 bases that match TRBD2. Looked up from germline, CDR1 is SGHRS and CDR2 is YFSETQ. With V trimmed by 0 bases and J by 6 bases, 6 bases remained unmatched. The CDR3 spans 16 residues. The CDR3 region is CASSLVSGRFPGELFF. Here the CDR3 DNA reads TGCGCCAGCAGCTTGGTTAGCGGGAGATTCCCCGGGGAGCTGTTTTTT.

The chain links TRBV11-2 to TRBJ2-7, with 7 bases that match TRBD2. The CDR3 consists of 15 residues. V lost 5 bases and J lost 4; bases outside the gene matches: 11. The germline gives CDR1 SGHAT, CDR2 FQNNGV. The DNA of the CDR3 is TGTGCCAGCAGCCCAGCGGGACTAAGGGGATACGAGCAGTACTTC. Protein: CASSPAGLRGYEQYF.

With respect to this clone: Other nucleotide sequences in the sample specify the same CDR3. CDR3 in amino acids: CASSLATYNEQFF. The CDR3 DNA is TGCGCCAGCAGCTTGGCCACTTACAATGAGCAGTTCTTC. This chain uses TRBV5-1 with TRBJ2-1; D unclear. The V gene's germline CDR1 is SGHRS and CDR2 YFSETQ. CDR3 length: 13 residues. The germline V and J ends were trimmed by 0 bases and 4 bases, with 5 bases remaining between them.

The chain employs TRBV5-4 and TRBJ1-2, with D unresolved. The CDR3 runs to 13 residues. Per the germline V gene, CDR1 is SGHNT and CDR2 is YYREEE (reference sequence). V was shortened by 4 bases and J by 0 bases, with 7 bases between the two germline ends. Here the CDR3 DNA reads TGTGCCAGCAGCCCCGGACCTAACTATGGCTACACCTTC. Translation gives CASSPGPNYGYTF.

This clone has only a few counts. V is TRBV10-3 and J is TRBJ2-3; 7 bases agree with TRBD2. Germline values: CDR1 ENHRY, CDR2 SYGVKD. This CDR3 has 14 amino acids. V was pared by 10 bases and J by 4 bases, with 11 bases of the junction left unmatched. The CDR3 reads CASILTSAADTQYF. Here the CDR3 DNA reads TGTGCCAGCATTCTCACTAGCGCCGCAGATACGCAGTATTTT.

This clone was observed a few times. This chain joins TRBV9 and TRBJ2-2; D gene ambiguous. This CDR3 region has 13 residues. Germline assignment: CDR1 SGDLS and CDR2 YYNGEE. Trimming shortened V by 0 bases and J by 4 bases, and 4 bases separated the two germline ends. Here the CDR3 reads CASSVEPTGELFF. The CDR3 bases are TGTGCCAGCAGCGTAGAGCCCACCGGGGAGCTGTTTTTT.

This clone was counted many times. The CDR3 spells CASSLGRVPQPQHF. CDR3 DNA sequence: TGTGCCAGCAGCTTAGGAAGGGTCCCTCAGCCCCAGCATTTT. This sequence joins TRBV7-2 and TRBJ1-5; D is uncertain. V was cut by 1 base and J by 6 bases, with 10 bases left in between. The CDR3 is 14 amino acids. Germline V gene lookup returns CDR1 SGHTA and CDR2 FQGNSA.

This rearrangement joins TRBV4-3 to TRBJ2-1; no clear D gene. There are 16 residues in the CDR3. Trimming took 0 bases from V and 0 from J, leaving 9 bases between them. Germline loops: CDR1 LGHNA, CDR2 YSLEER. CDR3 nucleotide sequence: TGCGCCAGCAGCCAAGATCCCCCCACCTCCTACAATGAGCAGTTCTTC. Amino acid sequence: CASSQDPPTSYNEQFF.

This clone was recorded a few times. The chain recombines TRBV5-6 with TRBJ1-5; 9 bases fit TRBD1. This CDR3 spans 16 amino acids. Germline assignment: CDR1 SGHDT and CDR2 YYEEEE. Germline trimming cut 1 base from V and 4 bases from J; bases unmatched to any gene: 6. The DNA for the CDR3 is TGTGCCAGCAGCTTGAATCCAGGACAGGGGAATCAGCCCCAGCATTTT. Protein: CASSLNPGQGNQPQHF.

The CDR3 protein is CASTEDRDTDTQYF. The CDR3 DNA is TGTGCCAGTACCGAAGACAGAGACACAGATACGCAGTATTTT. The chain employs TRBV19 and TRBJ2-3, with D perhaps TRBD1 (5 bases). This CDR3 is 14 amino acids long. Looked up from germline, CDR1 is LNHDA and CDR2 is SQIVND (reference sequence). Trimming left V 7 bases short and J 2 bases short, with 13 bases between.

This chain uses TRBV2 with TRBJ2-7; 11 bases agree with TRBD2. After removal of 6 bases from V and 3 bases from J, the junction contained 4 bases not matched to a gene. The CDR3 loop spans 14 amino acids. Germline V gives CDR1 SNHLY, CDR2 FYNNEI. The CDR3 coding sequence is TGTGCCAGCAGCTCCGGGACTAGCGGCTACGAGCAGTACTTC. It yields the protein CASSSGTSGYEQYF.

The chain couples TRBV29-1 to TRBJ2-1; D is perhaps TRBD1 or TRBD2 (7 bases each). V lost 6 bases to trimming and J lost 4 bases, with 16 bases between them. The germline gives CDR1 SQVTM, CDR2 ANQGSEA. The CDR3 runs 14 residues. The DNA for the CDR3 is TGCAGCGTGCCCAGGGGGGGCCTGTACAATGAGCAGTTCTTC. Translation gives CSVPRGGLYNEQFF.

This chain uses TRBV2 with TRBJ2-1; 7 bases agree with TRBD1. CDR1 SNHLY and CDR2 FYNNEI come from the germline V gene. The CDR3 is 14 amino acids. Germline trimming cut 6 bases from V and 5 bases from J; bases unmatched to any gene: 7. As DNA, the CDR3 is TGTGCCAGCAGAGACAGGGTTGGAAACAATGAGCAGTTCTTC. Translation gives CASRDRVGNNEQFF. The full variable domain, rest sourced from reference TRBV2 and TRBJ2-1, is EPEVTQTPSHQVTQMGQEVILRCVPISNHLYFYWYRQILGQKVEFLVSFYNNEISEKSEIFDDQFSVERPDGSNFTLKIRSTKLEDSAMYFCASRDRVGNNEQFFGPGTRLTVL.

The chain carries TRBV4-3 and TRBJ1-4; no clear D gene. CDR1 is LGHNA, CDR2 YSLEER, per germline. The CDR3 length is 17 residues. V gave up 1 base and J gave up 0 bases, with 12 bases separating them. Written as DNA, the CDR3 is TGCGCCAGCAGCCAAGCGTCTTCCAGTGCAACTAATGAAAAACTGTTTTTT. Protein sequence: CASSQASSSATNEKLFF.

This clone turned up a few times. This chain links TRBV9 with TRBJ2-3; D call uncertain. Germline CDR1 SGDLS, CDR2 YYNGEE. CDR3 length: 17 amino acids. Trimming took off 1 base at V and 1 base at J, with 16 bases between the two ends. The CDR3 DNA reads as TGTGCCAGCAGCGTAACCCCCATCTCAAGTGGCACAGATACGCAGTATTTT. Translating gives CASSVTPISSGTDTQYF. The entire variable domain, with the rest obtained from reference TRBV9 and TRBJ2-3, is as follows: DSGVTQTPKHLITATGQRVTLRCSPRSGDLSVYWYQQSLDQGLQFLIQYYNGEERAKGNILERFSAQQFPDLHSELNLSSLELGDSALYFCASSVTPISSGTDTQYFGPGTRLTVL.

This clone was seen a few times. The rearrangement joins TRBV7-9 to TRBJ2-2; D gene uncertain. Germline V gene lookup returns CDR1 SEHNR and CDR2 FQNEAQ (reference sequence). The V end lost 8 bases, the J end lost 1 base, and 2 bases lay between the germline ends. The CDR3 totals 11 residues. CDR3 sequence (DNA): TGTGCCAGCGGGAACACCGGGGAGCTGTTTTTT. Translation gives CASGNTGELFF.

V usage is TRBV2 and J usage is TRBJ2-2; 11 bases match TRBD2. J gave up 6 bases and V 2 bases, and 2 bases lay outside the gene matches. The CDR3 is 15 residues long. Looked up from germline, CDR1 is SNHLY and CDR2 is FYNNEI. The DNA for the CDR3 is TGTGCCAGCAGTGAACTTAGCGGGAGGGCCGGGGAGCTGTTTTTT. Its protein product is CASSELSGRAGELFF. Full variable domain (rest looked up from reference TRBV2 and TRBJ2-2): EPEVTQTPSHQVTQMGQEVILRCVPISNHLYFYWYRQILGQKVEFLVSFYNNEISEKSEIFDDQFSVERPDGSNFTLKIRSTKLEDSAMYFCASSELSGRAGELFFGEGSRLTVL.

J is TRBJ2-7 and V is TRBV27, with a possible D match to TRBD1 (6 bases). The CDR3 loop spans 15 amino acids. Trimming left V 6 bases short and J 0 bases short, with 15 bases between. Germline values: CDR1 MNHEY, CDR2 SMNVEV (reference sequence). The CDR3 sequence is CASSPSRTVSYEQYF. The DNA for the CDR3 is TGTGCCAGCAGCCCTTCCCGGACAGTCTCCTACGAGCAGTACTTC.

The rearrangement links TRBV11-3 to TRBJ2-5; 8 bases line up with TRBD2. With V trimmed by 5 bases and J by 2 bases, 10 bases remained unmatched. Per germline, CDR1 SGHNT and CDR2 YENEEA. The CDR3 consists of 16 residues. The CDR3 sequence: CASSQRTSSGQETQYF. CDR3 nucleotide sequence: TGTGCCAGCAGCCAAAGGACTAGCAGCGGACAAGAGACCCAGTACTTC.

The sample holds many counts of this clone. The J gene is TRBJ2-7, the V gene TRBV11-1; D not certain. Germline loops: CDR1 SGHAT, CDR2 FQDESV (reference sequence). The CDR3 covers 14 residues. Trimming took 2 bases from V and 3 from J, leaving 11 bases between them. Written as DNA, the CDR3 is TGTGCCAGCAGCTTAACTGCGATCAACTACGAGCAGTACTTC. This translates into CASSLTAINYEQYF.